This entry lists 6 T cell receptor beta chains sequenced from one sample in a study of shared clonotypes between healthy human individuals. Naive CD8 cells, CD45RO-negative and positively selected for CCR7, excluded terminally differentiated effector memory CD45RA+ cells. The table came from immunoSEQ multiplex PCR; TCRdb's copy has only in-frame clones and leaves some out. The data contain about 2.1 million clones, around 93% of them singletons. The sample taken for sequencing was naive CD8+ T cells from PBMCs. Receptors originate from a man aged 18 to 29 in good health. Some clones in this sample may be carry-over from other donors' samples.

The gene calls are TRBV5-1 and TRBJ2-1, with 16 bases that match TRBD2. Germline V gives CDR1 SGHRS, CDR2 YFSETQ. The CDR3 spans 20 residues. The V segment lost 3 bases and the J segment 0 bases; nucleotides outside the gene matches: 9. The CDR3 here is CASSWSPGLAGGPSYNEQFF. The CDR3 DNA reads as TGCGCCAGCAGCTGGAGTCCGGGACTAGCGGGAGGGCCCTCCTACAATGAGCAGTTCTTC.

The chain is built from TRBV7-9 and TRBJ2-1; 8 nucleotides line up with TRBD2. The germline gives CDR1 SEHNR, CDR2 FQNEAQ (reference sequence). The trim removed 4 bases at V and 5 bases at J, leaving 7 bases unmatched. The CDR3 runs 15 residues. As DNA, the CDR3 is TGTGCCAGCAGCTCCCCGGGCGGGAGGAACAATGAGCAGTTCTTC. Translated, it gives CASSSPGGRNNEQFF.

V and J are TRBV13 and TRBJ1-5; tentatively, D is TRBD1 (6 bases). Trimming left V 2 bases short and J 7 bases short, with 12 bases between. This CDR3 spans 14 amino acids. Germline V gene lookup returns CDR1 PRHDT and CDR2 FYEKMQ (reference sequence). CDR3 region: CASSLSGDDQPQHF. Written as DNA, the CDR3 is TGTGCCAGCAGCTTATCAGGGGATGACCAGCCCCAGCATTTT.

This clone was seen a handful of times. The chain carries TRBV28 and TRBJ1-1, with TRBD1 identical over 11 bases. The CDR3 has 15 residues. J gave up 3 bases and V 4 bases, and 4 bases lay outside the gene matches. CDR1 is MDHEN, CDR2 SYDVKM, per germline. CDR3 bases: TGTGCCAGCAGTTCTGGGACAGGGGGGCACACTGAAGCTTTCTTT. Its protein is CASSSGTGGHTEAFF.

With respect to this clone: The identical CDR3 is also encoded by other nucleotide sequences in the sample. V is TRBV7-9 and J is TRBJ2-7; D gene ambiguous. Trimming took 4 bases from V and 3 from J, leaving 4 bases between them. The CDR3 totals 11 residues. Looked up from germline, CDR1 is SEHNR and CDR2 is FQNEAQ (reference sequence). The chain's CDR3 is CASSSHYEQYF. In nucleotides, the CDR3 is TGTGCCAGCAGCTCCCACTACGAGCAGTACTTC.

This clone was detected once. This rearrangement joins TRBV5-6 to TRBJ1-1; a possible D gene is TRBD1 (5 bases). Germline V gene data show CDR1 as SGHDT and CDR2 as YYEEEE. The CDR3 consists of 13 residues. Trimming pared 0 bases from V and 8 bases from J, leaving 11 bases between. The CDR3 bases are TGTGCCAGCAGCTTGGCCCGGGGCCACGAAGCTTTCTTT. It encodes CASSLARGHEAFF.